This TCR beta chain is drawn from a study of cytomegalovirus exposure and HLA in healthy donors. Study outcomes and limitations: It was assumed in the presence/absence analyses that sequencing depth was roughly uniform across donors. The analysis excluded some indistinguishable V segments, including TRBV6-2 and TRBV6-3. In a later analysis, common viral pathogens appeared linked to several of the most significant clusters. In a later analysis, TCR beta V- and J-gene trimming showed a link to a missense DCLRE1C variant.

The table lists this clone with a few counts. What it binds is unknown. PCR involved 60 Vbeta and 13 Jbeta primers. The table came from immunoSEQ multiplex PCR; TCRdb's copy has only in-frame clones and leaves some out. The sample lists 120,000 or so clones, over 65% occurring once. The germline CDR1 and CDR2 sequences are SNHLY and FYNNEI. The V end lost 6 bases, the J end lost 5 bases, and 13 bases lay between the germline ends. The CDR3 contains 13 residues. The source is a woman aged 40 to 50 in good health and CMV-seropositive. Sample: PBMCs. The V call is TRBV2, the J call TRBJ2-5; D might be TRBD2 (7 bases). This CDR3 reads CASSLRGGETQYF. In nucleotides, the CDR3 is TGTGCCAGCAGCCTCAGGGGAGGGGAGACCCAGTACTTC.